The subject of this entry is one T cell receptor beta chain. Its specificity is not known. The data were obtained in a study of beta chain features in type 1 diabetes. The entirety of the isolated RNA underwent reverse transcription, so expressed TCRB transcripts were sequenced. The read count averaged about 3.57 million across naive, central memory and regulatory T cell samples. Data came from immunoSEQ multiplex PCR; TCRdb stores just in-frame clones and leaves some out. The sample includes a few hundred thousand clones, roughly 13% of them seen just once. The CDR3 is 17 residues long. Germline loops: CDR1 MNHEY, CDR2 SMNVEV (reference sequence). The V and J ends lost 6 bases and 0 bases respectively, with 19 bases between them. Study-level results: cDNA sequencing could over-represent cells with high TCR expression.

The receptor comes from a man younger than 35 in good health. The V and J genes are TRBV27 and TRBJ2-3; D is possibly TRBD2 (6 bases). The specimen was naive CD4+ T cells from blood. The CDR3 loop is CASSYYGTSTSTDTQYF. The CDR3 region has the DNA TGTGCCAGCAGCTACTATGGGACTTCCACTAGCACAGATACGCAGTATTTT.